The 23 T cell receptor beta chains presented below share a single source sample, sequenced in a study of OX40 agonist ivuxolimab in advanced cancers. Profiled with immunoSEQ multiplex PCR; TCRdb holds only in-frame clones, not every one. The sample includes roughly 140,000 clones, 85% to 95% of them seen just once. Source: CD4+ or CD8+ T cells sorted from blood, taken in a trial of the OX40 agonist ivuxolimab. These receptors came from an adult with an advanced solid tumor such as melanoma, head and neck, liver or kidney cancer.

The chain joins TRBV19 to TRBJ2-7; D ambiguous. V lost 0 bases and J lost 0, with 6 bases in between. The germline V gene encodes CDR1 LNHDA and CDR2 SQIVND (reference sequence). The CDR3 extends over 14 amino acids. This chain's CDR3 is CASSIDQSSYEQYF. The CDR3 bases are TGTGCCAGTAGTATAGACCAGAGCTCCTACGAGCAGTACTTC.

The count of this clone is one. The chain employs TRBV4-3 and TRBJ2-3; D is possibly TRBD1 (6 bases). CDR1 LGHNA and CDR2 YSLEER come from the germline V gene. Trimming left V 3 bases short and J 0 bases short, with 10 bases between. This CDR3 is built from 15 residues. CDR3 nucleotide sequence: TGCGCCAGCAGCCAGGGACAAGCGAGCACAGATACGCAGTATTTT. Its translation is CASSQGQASTDTQYF.

CDR3: CASSPRTGPGGYTF. The CDR3, as DNA: TGTGCCAGCAGTCCCCGGACAGGCCCGGGCGGCTACACCTTC. The chain links TRBV6-5 to TRBJ1-2; TRBD1 matches at 7 bases. The CDR3 totals 14 residues. Germline CDR1 is MNHEY and CDR2 is SVGAGI. Unmatched junction bases numbered 11, after V lost 5 bases and J lost 8 bases.

This clone appeared once. V is TRBV7-7 and J is TRBJ2-2; D remains ambiguous. The CDR3 totals 13 residues. Trimming shortened V by 5 bases and J by 2 bases, and 6 bases separated the two germline ends. Germline CDR1 is SSHAT and CDR2 is FNYEAQ (reference sequence). CDR3 sequence reads: CASSPSNTGELFF. CDR3 sequence (DNA): TGTGCCAGCAGCCCGTCTAACACCGGGGAGCTGTTTTTT.

The rearrangement links TRBV5-1 to TRBJ1-4; D call uncertain. This CDR3 is built from 13 residues. V was pared by 0 bases and J by 8 bases, with 8 bases between. The germline gives CDR1 SGHRS, CDR2 YFSETQ. The DNA of the CDR3 is TGCGCCAGCAGCTTGGGCCCCGGGGAAAAACTGTTTTTT. Its translation is CASSLGPGEKLFF.

The chain uses TRBV6-5 and TRBJ1-1; D is unresolved. Germline-derived CDR1 and CDR2 are MNHEY and SVGAGI. The ends were cut back, 5 bases at V and 0 bases at J, with 10 bases in the middle. The length of the CDR3 is 14 residues. The CDR3 region has the DNA TGTGCCAGCAGTGACCCCAGGTTGAACACTGAAGCTTTCTTT. Translation: CASSDPRLNTEAFF.

This clone occurred once. The chain employs TRBV28 and TRBJ2-7, with TRBD1 identical over 11 bases. V was pared by 0 bases and J by 2 bases, with 9 bases of the junction left unmatched. CDR1 is MDHEN and CDR2 is SYDVKM in the germline V gene. The CDR3 is 18 residues long. DNA for the CDR3: TGTGCCAGCAGTTTATGGGGCCGGTGGGGACAGGGGGCCTACGAGCAGTACTTC. This codes for CASSLWGRWGQGAYEQYF.

This clone was counted a single time. V gene TRBV6-6 combines with J gene TRBJ2-7; D not certain. The CDR3 totals 14 residues. The V end lost 4 bases, the J end lost 1 base, and 11 bases lay between the germline ends. Germline V lookup: CDR1 MNHNY, CDR2 SVGAGI (reference sequence). CDR3 loop: CASSFKTVSYEQYF. DNA for the CDR3: TGTGCCAGCAGTTTCAAGACGGTTTCCTACGAGCAGTACTTC.

V usage is TRBV27 and J usage is TRBJ1-1; no firm D call. V lost 4 bases to trimming and J lost 1 base, with 22 bases between them. Germline values: CDR1 MNHEY, CDR2 SMNVEV (reference sequence). The length of the CDR3 is 18 residues. The CDR3 bases are TGTGCCAGCAGTTCTCCCGGGAGGTCCGTCCTCGGGAACACTGAAGCTTTCTTT. Translating it yields CASSSPGRSVLGNTEAFF.

The V and J genes are TRBV6-1 and TRBJ1-5; D gene unclear. The CDR3 totals 15 residues. Germline CDR1 and CDR2: MNHNS and SASEGT. The V gene lost 4 bases and the J gene lost 1 base, with 11 bases spanning the gap. The DNA of the CDR3 is TGTGCCAGCAGTGGGGCCCTGGCGAGCAATCAGCCCCAGCATTTT. It specifies CASSGALASNQPQHF.

The chain's CDR3 is CASSTFYSGEAQYF. CDR3 DNA: TGTGCCAGCAGCACCTTCTACTCAGGCGAGGCCCAGTACTTC. The chain uses TRBV2 and TRBJ2-5; D gene uncertain. This CDR3 has 14 residues. The V gene's germline CDR1 is SNHLY and CDR2 FYNNEI. The V end was cut by 6 bases, the J end by 9 bases, with 20 bases between.

The chain recombines TRBV7-2 with TRBJ1-2; 7 bases are shared with TRBD1. The germline V gene has CDR1 SGHTA and CDR2 FQGNSA. This CDR3 comprises 14 residues. The V gene end was trimmed by 5 bases and the J gene end by 4 bases; junction bases not matched to a gene: 7. As DNA, the CDR3 is TGTGCCAGCAGCCCACGGGACAGCCCCTATGGCTACACCTTC. Translated: CASSPRDSPYGYTF.

This sequence joins TRBV11-3 and TRBJ2-3; 9 bases agree with TRBD2. The V gene's germline CDR1 is SGHNT and CDR2 YENEEA. The CDR3 runs 16 residues. Germline trimming cut 1 base from V and 6 bases from J; bases unmatched to any gene: 8. The CDR3 bases are TGTGCCAGCAGCTTAGCAGGAGCGGGGGGCGGGGATACGCAGTATTTT. Translating gives CASSLAGAGGGDTQYF.

The chain carries TRBV7-2 and TRBJ2-7, with D possibly matching TRBD2 (6 bases). There are 14 residues in the CDR3. Germline V gene data show CDR1 as SGHTA and CDR2 as FQGNSA. The V and J ends lost 0 bases and 4 bases respectively, with 10 bases between them. CDR3 bases: TGTGCCAGCAGCTTAGCGGGAGGTAGTTACGAGCAGTACTTC. The encoded protein is CASSLAGGSYEQYF.

The count of this clone is one. The chain joins TRBV5-4 to TRBJ2-5; weak D call: TRBD2 (5 bases). V was shortened by 4 bases and J by 5 bases, with 15 bases between the two germline ends. CDR3 size: 14 residues. CDR1 and CDR2 from the germline V gene are SGHNT and YYREEE (reference sequence). For the CDR3, the DNA is TGTGCCAGCAGCCCCGCGATTGGCGGGGAGACCCAGTACTTC. Its translation: CASSPAIGGETQYF.

The chain recombines TRBV7-2 with TRBJ2-7, with 11 positions matching TRBD2. This CDR3 is built from 15 residues. Germline V gene data show CDR1 as SGHTA and CDR2 as FQGNSA. V was pared by 4 bases and J by 5 bases, with 7 bases of the junction left unmatched. This CDR3 is CASSSVAGGSHEQYF. The CDR3 region has the DNA TGTGCCAGCAGCTCAGTAGCGGGAGGGAGCCACGAGCAGTACTTC.

CDR3 loop: CASSLVYSWDEQFF. CDR3 nucleotide sequence: TGTGCCAGCAGCTTGGTGTATAGTTGGGATGAGCAGTTCTTC. The chain combines TRBV5-6 with TRBJ2-1; no clear D. CDR1 is SGHDT, CDR2 YYEEEE, per germline. This CDR3 is built from 14 residues. Trimming removed 0 bases at V and 8 bases at J, with 12 bases between.

V is TRBV7-9 and J is TRBJ2-1; 9 nucleotides line up with TRBD1. Trimming at V came to 0 bases and at J to 5 bases, leaving 8 bases not matched to a gene. Germline lookup yields CDR1 SEHNR and CDR2 FQNEAQ (reference sequence). The CDR3 is 17 amino acids. CDR3 region: CASSLATGGGPHNEQFF. In nucleotides, the CDR3 is TGTGCCAGCAGCTTAGCGACAGGGGGAGGTCCCCACAATGAGCAGTTCTTC.

The chain couples TRBV9 to TRBJ2-2; D perhaps matches TRBD1 (7 bases). From germline, CDR1 is SGDLS and CDR2 YYNGEE. CDR3 length equals 15 residues. The germline V and J ends were trimmed by 3 bases and 4 bases, with 13 bases remaining between them. The CDR3 region has the DNA TGTGCCAGCAGCGCGGCGGGGACAGTCACCGGGGAGCTGTTTTTT. It translates to CASSAAGTVTGELFF.

The rearrangement links TRBV5-6 to TRBJ1-2; 7 nucleotides line up with TRBD1. V shed 4 bases and J 8 bases; nucleotides not matched to a gene: 8. CDR3 length: 13 amino acids. In germline, CDR1 is SGHDT, CDR2 YYEEEE. CDR3 residues: CASSPQGRIGYTF. The CDR3 bases are TGTGCCAGCAGCCCACAGGGGCGTATAGGCTACACCTTC.

V and J are TRBV5-1 and TRBJ2-5; D not resolved. Germline CDR1 SGHRS, CDR2 YFSETQ. The ends were cut back, 0 bases at V and 2 bases at J, with 11 bases in the middle. This CDR3 region has 15 residues. The CDR3 coding sequence is TGCGCCAGCAGCTTGGCTTCCCAGACTCAAGAGACCCAGTACTTC. Its translation: CASSLASQTQETQYF.

This clone was detected only once. The J gene is TRBJ2-5, the V gene TRBV5-1; 7 nucleotides align to TRBD1. V lost 3 bases, J lost 4 bases, and 6 bases stayed unmatched. The length of the CDR3 is 14 residues. The germline CDR1 and CDR2 sequences are SGHRS and YFSETQ. The CDR3 spells CASSWATGTETQYF. CDR3 nucleotide sequence: TGCGCCAGCAGCTGGGCGACAGGGACAGAGACCCAGTACTTC.

V and J are TRBV23-1 and TRBJ1-2; D is unresolved. TRBV23-1 is marked as an open reading frame, function uncertain. The CDR3 contains 16 residues. V lost 0 bases to trimming and J lost 1 base, with 12 bases between them. The CDR3 region is CASSQSRASLNYGYTF. CDR3 nucleotide sequence: TGCGCCAGCAGTCAATCGAGGGCATCACTTAACTATGGCTACACCTTC.